One and the same sample provided the 25 T cell receptor beta chains below, sequenced in a study of vaccination and CD4 T cells after COVID-19 (dated by TCRdb to between 2020 and 2023). The sample's treatment or condition label, in plain terms: approximately 9-day PBMC culture with coronavirus spike peptide pools or control peptides (ViraFEST assay). The method behind the library was PCR. Sequencer: Illumina iSeq 100. TCR sequencing of DNA from cultured CD4+ T cells used the Oncomine TCR Beta short-read assay at the Johns Hopkins FTIC core. Using fastp at Q25 and MiXCR, TCRdb reprocessed the public reads and kept productive beta chains. All rows with the same CDR3 protein become a single entry with the most common DNA and genes. The sample includes roughly 15,000 distinct CDR3 sequences, with 45% observed a single time. The ten largest clones represent roughly 20% of the sample. These receptors' antigens are unknown.

The sample was CD4+ T cells from blood, cultured in vitro, taken before SARS-CoV-2 vaccination. These TCRs come from a human donor who received a COVID-19 vaccine.

The chain employs TRBV19 and TRBJ1-5; tentatively, D is TRBD1 (5 bases). The ends were cut back, 5 bases at V and 7 bases at J, with 12 bases in the middle. The CDR3 spans 13 residues. In germline, CDR1 is LNHDA, CDR2 SQIVND (reference sequence). The CDR3 DNA is TGTGCCAGTAGTGATTTTGGGGGGCAGCCCCAGCATTTT. Translation: CASSDFGGQPQHF.

The rearrangement links TRBV30 to TRBJ1-3; D is possibly TRBD1 (5 bases). Germline V lookup: CDR1 GTSNPN, CDR2 SVGIG (reference sequence). Trimming took 5 bases from V and 0 from J, leaving 11 bases between them. This CDR3 is 14 amino acids long. The DNA for the CDR3 is TGTGCCTGGCGGCGGGGCGCCTCTGGAAACACCATATATTTT. Amino acid sequence: CAWRRGASGNTIYF.

The rearrangement links TRBV19 to TRBJ1-6; perhaps TRBD1 as D (6 bases). This CDR3 is 17 amino acids long. Trimming took off 3 bases at V and 6 bases at J, with 18 bases between the two ends. CDR1 LNHDA and CDR2 SQIVND come from the germline V gene (reference sequence). CDR3 amino acids: CASSIVVGTQINSPLHF. The CDR3 DNA reads as TGTGCCAGTAGTATTGTCGTTGGGACACAAATTAATTCACCCCTCCACTTT.

This clonotype was seen only a few times. V usage is TRBV24-1 and J usage is TRBJ1-5, with D possibly TRBD1 on 5 matching bases. The CDR3 contains 14 residues. V gave up 7 bases and J gave up 7 bases, with 16 bases separating them. Germline CDR1 KGHDR, CDR2 SFDVKD. The CDR3 DNA sequence: TGTGCCACCAGGGGCTCAGGGATCAGCCAGCCCCAGCATTTT. Translation: CATRGSGISQPQHF.

This sequence joins TRBV12-3 or TRBV12-4 and TRBJ1-6, with 12 positions matching TRBD1. The V gene end was trimmed by 6 bases and the J gene end by 8 bases; junction bases not matched to a gene: 5. The CDR3 covers 15 residues. CDR3 coding DNA: TGTGCCAGCAGGGGGACAGGGGGCTCTTATTCACCCCTCCACTTT. Translating gives CASRGTGGSYSPLHF.

This clonotype showed up just a few times. The chain is built from TRBV30 and TRBJ1-2; the D gene is possibly TRBD1 (6 bases). Germline V CDR1 and CDR2: GTSNPN, SVGIG (reference sequence). V dropped 4 bases and J dropped 2 bases, with 17 bases sitting between them. The CDR3 spans 15 residues. Written as DNA, the CDR3 is TGTGCCTGGACCCCAAGGGGGGCGAGAAACTATGGCTACACCTTC. Translating gives CAWTPRGARNYGYTF.

The chain carries TRBV20-1 and TRBJ2-5; D remains unclear. CDR1 is DFQATT, CDR2 SNEGSKA, per germline (reference sequence). Trimming cost V 5 bases and J 2 bases, with 12 bases left between them. This CDR3 comprises 13 residues. The CDR3 loop reads CSASHPHQETQYF. The DNA for the CDR3 is TGCAGTGCTTCCCACCCCCATCAAGAGACCCAGTACTTC.

J is TRBJ2-3 and V is TRBV6-1; the match to TRBD1 covers 7 bases. Germline-derived CDR1 and CDR2 are MNHNS and SASEGT. J was trimmed by 3 bases and V by 7 bases; bases with no gene match: 13. The CDR3 loop spans 16 amino acids. CDR3 region: CASMERDRERTDTQYF. The CDR3 DNA follows: TGTGCCAGCATGGAGCGAGACAGGGAAAGAACAGATACGCAGTATTTT.

The chain combines TRBV6-1 with TRBJ1-1; a possible D gene is TRBD1 (5 bases). Germline-derived CDR1 and CDR2 are MNHNS and SASEGT. The CDR3 runs 15 residues. Trimming removed 6 bases at V and 4 bases at J, with 18 bases between. The CDR3 region is CASRWDGDVSTEAFF. The CDR3 DNA is TGTGCCAGCAGGTGGGACGGCGACGTTTCCACTGAAGCTTTCTTT.

This clonotype was observed a few times. V and J are TRBV2 and TRBJ1-2; no definite D call. The CDR3 loop spans 12 amino acids. V lost 4 bases and J lost 4, with 7 bases in between. Germline CDR1 reads SNHLY; CDR2 reads FYNNEI. The CDR3 is CASSVSPYGYTF. Here the CDR3 DNA reads TGTGCCAGCAGTGTGTCCCCCTATGGCTACACCTTC.

The sample holds a few counts of this clonotype. CDR3 sequence (DNA): TGTGCCAGCAGCTTAGGGACAGGTTCCAATCAGCCCCAGCATTTT. Its translation: CASSLGTGSNQPQHF. The chain employs TRBV11-2 and TRBJ1-5, with TRBD1 matching over 7 bases. Per germline, CDR1 SGHAT and CDR2 FQNNGV. This CDR3 comprises 15 residues. J gave up 3 bases and V 1 base, and 3 bases lay outside the gene matches.

The chain employs TRBV7-9 and TRBJ1-1; no firm D call. The CDR3 extends over 14 amino acids. Germline V lookup: CDR1 SEHNR, CDR2 FQNEAQ (reference sequence). V was shortened by 2 bases and J by 3 bases, with 10 bases between the two germline ends. The CDR3 coding sequence is TGTGCCAGCAGCTTACTCAGTGTGGACACTGAAGCTTTCTTT. Translated, it gives CASSLLSVDTEAFF.

J is TRBJ2-5 and V is TRBV10-3; D uncertain. The CDR3 totals 15 residues. Germline V gene data show CDR1 as ENHRY and CDR2 as SYGVKD. Trimming pared 2 bases from V and 0 bases from J, leaving 10 bases between. Here the CDR3 DNA reads TGTGCCATCAGTGAGCTAGGGATTTACCAAGAGACCCAGTACTTC. Its translation: CAISELGIYQETQYF.

This clonotype turned up a few times. The chain couples TRBV7-8 to TRBJ1-6; D remains ambiguous. V was clipped by 0 bases and J by 7 bases, with 19 bases between them. This CDR3 contains 18 residues. Germline CDR1 SGHVS, CDR2 FQNEAQ. CDR3 bases: TGTGCCAGCAGCTTAGCAATGCGGGTCACCACGGGGAATTCACCCCTCCACTTT. It codes for CASSLAMRVTTGNSPLHF.

V usage is TRBV10-1 and J usage is TRBJ2-2; D is uncertain. The CDR3 loop spans 14 amino acids. V was trimmed by 6 bases and J by 7 bases, leaving 15 bases between them. Per the germline V gene, CDR1 is WNHNN and CDR2 is SYGVQD (reference sequence). Here the CDR3 reads CASRGQIGIGELFF. The CDR3 nucleotides read TGCGCCAGCAGGGGCCAAATTGGGATCGGGGAGCTGTTTTTT.

The chain is built from TRBV6-5 and TRBJ1-5; 10 bases line up with TRBD1. V lost 2 bases and J lost 9; bases outside the gene matches: 4. This CDR3 has 14 amino acids. Germline V gives CDR1 MNHEY, CDR2 SVGAGI. The CDR3 region is CASSYGGQGLPQHF. The CDR3 region has the DNA TGTGCCAGCAGTTACGGGGGACAGGGGCTGCCCCAGCATTTT.

The chain carries TRBV18 and TRBJ1-1, with D unresolved. The CDR3 runs to 15 residues. The germline CDR1 and CDR2 sequences are KGHSH and LQKENI. Deletions cut 1 base from V and 4 bases from J, with 13 bases between. The CDR3 here is CASSPLVPGITEAFF. The CDR3 DNA reads as TGTGCCAGCTCACCACTGGTCCCGGGTATCACTGAAGCTTTCTTT.

CDR3 DNA: TGTGCCAGCAGTTTAGGGGGGGCCACAGATACGCAGTATTTT. This sequence encodes CASSLGGATDTQYF. This chain links TRBV12-3 or TRBV12-4 with TRBJ2-3; D is perhaps TRBD1 or TRBD2 (6 bases each). The CDR3 length is 14 residues. Trimming cost V 1 base and J 2 bases, with 7 bases left between them.

The rearrangement uses TRBV20-1 and TRBJ1-6, with unresolved D. The V end lost 1 base, the J end lost 9 bases, and 10 bases lay between the germline ends. CDR1 is DFQATT, CDR2 SNEGSKA, per germline (reference sequence). The CDR3 extends over 13 amino acids. The CDR3 DNA follows: TGCAGTGCTAGAGGAGACGGCGGTTCACCCCTCCACTTT. Translated, it gives CSARGDGGSPLHF.

This rearrangement joins TRBV19 to TRBJ1-1; D possibly corresponds to TRBD1 (5 bases). V lost 7 bases, J lost 1 base, and 13 bases lay in between. CDR3 length: 14 amino acids. The V gene's germline CDR1 is LNHDA and CDR2 SQIVND (reference sequence). The DNA for the CDR3 is TGTGCCAGTATCCCACAGGAATCGAACACTGAAGCTTTCTTT. It specifies CASIPQESNTEAFF.

The V and J genes are TRBV7-3 and TRBJ2-2; 8 nucleotides match TRBD2. V was pared by 5 bases and J by 6 bases, with 11 bases of the junction left unmatched. From germline, CDR1 is SGHTA and CDR2 FQGTGA. This CDR3 is 16 amino acids long. The CDR3 is CASSNRGGLGPGELFF. The CDR3 region has the DNA TGTGCCAGCAGCAACCGGGGGGGACTAGGACCCGGGGAGCTGTTTTTT. Combining the CDR3 with reference TRBV7-3 and TRBJ2-2 gives the whole variable domain GAGVSQTPSNKVTEKGKYVELRCDPISGHTALYWYRQSLGQGPEFLIYFQGTGAADDSGLPNDRFFAVRPEGSVSTLKIQRTERGDSAVYLCASSNRGGLGPGELFFGEGSRLTVL.

V gene TRBV6-2 or TRBV6-3 combines with J gene TRBJ2-7, with D maybe TRBD2 (5 bases). CDR3 size: 11 residues. Germline V gene sequence: CDR1 MNHEY, CDR2 SVGEGT. The ends were cut back, 5 bases at V and 6 bases at J, with 8 bases in the middle. DNA of the CDR3: TGTGCCAGCAGTAGAGGGTTCGAGCAGTACGTC. It specifies CASSRGFEQYV.

In its sample, this clonotype was seen a few times. The chain employs TRBV12-3 or TRBV12-4 and TRBJ2-4; no reliable D call. The CDR3 runs 13 residues. Trimming took 6 bases from V and 6 from J, leaving 12 bases between them. The CDR3 sequence: CASSYRAINIQYF. CDR3 in DNA: TGTGCCAGCAGCTACCGGGCGATAAACATTCAGTACTTC.

The chain carries TRBV5-3 and TRBJ2-1; 11 bases map to TRBD2. TRBV5-3 is reported as an ORF; its role is uncertain. The CDR3 spans 20 residues. V dropped 10 bases and J dropped 2; count of bases not matched to a gene: 23. CDR3 in amino acids: CAHQRLDRAELAGAYNEQFF. CDR3 bases: TGTGCCCACCAGAGGCTGGACAGGGCTGAACTAGCGGGGGCCTACAATGAGCAGTTCTTC.

The chain carries TRBV20-1 and TRBJ2-5; 8 bases are a match to TRBD1. Trimming removed 0 bases from V and 3 bases from J; junction bases left unmatched: 3. Germline CDR1 and CDR2: DFQATT and SNEGSKA (reference sequence). The CDR3 totals 14 residues. The CDR3 loop reads CSAREPGGEETQYF. The CDR3 DNA sequence: TGCAGTGCTAGAGAGCCAGGGGGCGAAGAGACCCAGTACTTC.